The 18 T cell receptor beta chains reported below all come from one sample, sequenced in a study of T-cell memory formation after mild COVID-19. TCRdb reanalysed the 5' RACE reads using MiXCR and keeps one entry per CDR3 protein. The repertoire holds about 250,000 distinct CDR3 sequences, with over 15% as singletons. The sequenced sample was PBMCs or a T cell subset sorted from them (not recorded which). These receptor sequences come from a man younger than 30 who had mild COVID-19 (a few samples of this study predate the infection). Cell type and time point are not known.

The genes are TRBV28 and TRBJ2-5; weak D call: TRBD2 (6 bases). This CDR3 is built from 14 residues. From germline, CDR1 is MDHEN and CDR2 SYDVKM. V was trimmed by 6 bases and J by 5 bases, leaving 16 bases between them. In nucleotides, the CDR3 is TGTGCCAGCAGCCCCCTAGCGCTTTTGGAGACCCAGTACTTC. Translating gives CASSPLALLETQYF.

The chain links TRBV5-1 to TRBJ1-4, with TRBD1 matching over 10 bases. CDR3 size: 14 residues. Trimming removed 3 bases from V and 8 bases from J; junction bases left unmatched: 4. Germline CDR1 is SGHRS and CDR2 is YFSETQ. CDR3 coding DNA: TGCGCCAGCAGCTCCGGGACAGGGGTGGAAAAACTGTTTTTT. Translation: CASSSGTGVEKLFF.

CDR3 bases: TGCGCCAGCAGCATAATAAGTATCAGCACAGATACGCAGTATTTT. It specifies CASSIISISTDTQYF. The rearrangement uses TRBV5-1 and TRBJ2-3; D not certain. V lost 4 bases to trimming and J lost 0 bases, with 12 bases between them. The CDR3 contains 15 residues. Germline V gene sequence: CDR1 SGHRS, CDR2 YFSETQ.

V gene TRBV7-2 combines with J gene TRBJ1-1; no firm D call. The V gene's germline CDR1 is SGHTA and CDR2 FQGNSA. Between the trimmed V and J ends, which lost 5 bases and 6 bases, there was a span of 13 bases. The CDR3 totals 13 residues. The CDR3 bases are TGTGCCAGCAGCCCGGAGGCCGGGGCTGAAGCTTTCTTT. Residues: CASSPEAGAEAFF.

The chain recombines TRBV29-1 with TRBJ2-2; 10 positions agree with TRBD2. The CDR3 has 21 amino acids. Germline V CDR1 and CDR2: SQVTM, ANQGSEA. V lost 0 bases and J lost 1; bases outside the gene matches: 17. CDR3 DNA sequence: TGCAGCGTTGAAGAGGCGGGTGCAGGATATACTAGCGGGGAGAACACCGGGGAGCTGTTTTTT. Encoded protein: CSVEEAGAGYTSGENTGELFF.

V usage is TRBV20-1 and J usage is TRBJ1-1; the D is unclear. Germline V gene sequence: CDR1 DFQATT, CDR2 SNEGSKA (reference sequence). The germline V and J ends were trimmed by 1 base and 1 base, with 16 bases remaining between them. The CDR3 covers 16 residues. The CDR3 loop reads CSARVIGPWGNTEAFF. The CDR3 DNA is TGCAGTGCTAGAGTGATAGGGCCATGGGGGAACACTGAAGCTTTCTTT.

A few counts support this clonotype. V gene TRBV7-6 combines with J gene TRBJ2-7; TRBD2 aligns across 7 bases. The V segment lost 2 bases and the J segment 4 bases; nucleotides outside the gene matches: 11. The CDR3 is made up of 16 amino acids. Germline V gene lookup returns CDR1 SGHVS and CDR2 FNYEAQ. DNA for the CDR3: TGTGCCAGCAGCTTACTTCGCGGACTAGAGGCTTACGAGCAGTACTTC. It is translated as CASSLLRGLEAYEQYF. The whole variable domain, remainder taken from reference TRBV7-6 and TRBJ2-7, is GAGVSQSPRYKVTKRGQDVALRCDPISGHVSLYWYRQALGQGPEFLTYFNYEAQQDKSGLPNDRFSAERPEGSISTLTIQRTEQRDSAMYRCASSLLRGLEAYEQYFGPGTRLTVT.

The DNA for the CDR3 is TGTGCCATCAGTCCGACAGGCTACGAGCAGTACGTC. This encodes CAISPTGYEQYV. The V gene is TRBV10-3, the J gene TRBJ2-7; possible D gene TRBD1, 6 bases. Deletions cut 5 bases from V and 3 bases from J, with 8 bases between. The length of the CDR3 is 12 residues. Germline CDR1 reads ENHRY; CDR2 reads SYGVKD.

This clonotype occurred a few times. The V gene is TRBV7-9, the J gene TRBJ2-7; D call uncertain. Germline lookup yields CDR1 SEHNR and CDR2 FQNEAQ (reference sequence). This CDR3 contains 15 residues. The V end lost 6 bases, the J end lost 0 bases, and 15 bases lay between the germline ends. The CDR3 here is CASRSAEWSSYEQYF. For the CDR3, the DNA is TGTGCCAGCAGGTCCGCGGAGTGGAGCTCCTACGAGCAGTACTTC.

This sequence joins TRBV9 and TRBJ1-2, with TRBD1 identical over 9 bases. This CDR3 contains 14 residues. CDR1 is SGDLS and CDR2 is YYNGEE in the germline V gene. Trimming cost V 4 bases and J 6 bases; bases outside gene matches: 7. Here the CDR3 reads CASSLGQGGDGYTF. The CDR3 DNA sequence: TGTGCCAGCAGCCTGGGACAGGGCGGGGATGGCTACACCTTC.

J is TRBJ2-7 and V is TRBV28; TRBD2 is a possible D gene (6 bases). The germline V gene has CDR1 MDHEN and CDR2 SYDVKM. The V end was cut by 5 bases, the J end by 2 bases, with 13 bases between. The CDR3 consists of 14 residues. The CDR3 loop reads CASSPGGRAYEQYV. The CDR3 bases are TGTGCCAGCAGTCCCGGGGGTAGGGCCTACGAGCAGTACGTC.

This clonotype was seen a few times. The V and J genes are TRBV7-2 and TRBJ2-6; D tentatively fits TRBD1 or TRBD2 (5 bases each). This CDR3 comprises 16 residues. In germline, CDR1 is SGHTA, CDR2 FQGNSA. Trimming left V 7 bases short and J 0 bases short, with 13 bases between. CDR3 nucleotides: TGTGCCAGCACCTACTGGGGGAGCTCTGGGGCCAACGTCCTGACTTTC. Translating gives CASTYWGSSGANVLTF.

This rearrangement joins TRBV5-1 to TRBJ1-1; 7 bases fit TRBD1. Per the germline V gene, CDR1 is SGHRS and CDR2 is YFSETQ. The CDR3 consists of 15 residues. V lost 5 bases and J lost 0; bases outside the gene matches: 7. This CDR3 is CASRGGDSLNTEAFF. DNA of the CDR3: TGCGCCAGCAGGGGGGGGGACAGTCTGAACACTGAAGCTTTCTTT.

This rearrangement joins TRBV10-1 to TRBJ2-3; TRBD1 agrees at 7 bases. The V segment lost 3 bases and the J segment 0 bases; nucleotides outside the gene matches: 6. The CDR3 consists of 16 residues. Germline CDR1 and CDR2: WNHNN and SYGVQD (reference sequence). The CDR3 bases are TGCGCCAGCAGTGACGGGACAGATTCTAGCACAGATACGCAGTATTTT. This translates into CASSDGTDSSTDTQYF.

The J gene is TRBJ2-3, the V gene TRBV5-1; D is ambiguous. The length of the CDR3 is 14 residues. Trimming removed 2 bases from V and 4 bases from J, with 11 bases in between. CDR1 and CDR2 (germline): SGHRS, YFSETQ. The CDR3 region is CASSFGRVPDTQYF. As DNA, the CDR3 is TGCGCCAGCAGCTTCGGTAGGGTCCCAGATACGCAGTATTTT.

The sample holds a few counts of this clonotype. V gene TRBV4-3 combines with J gene TRBJ2-3, with D perhaps TRBD2 (5 bases). CDR1 is LGHNA and CDR2 is YSLEER in the germline V gene. The ends were cut back, 4 bases at V and 4 bases at J, with 9 bases in the middle. The CDR3 loop spans 13 amino acids. This chain's CDR3 is CASSRSAADTQYF. For the CDR3, the DNA is TGCGCCAGCAGCCGATCAGCGGCAGATACGCAGTATTTT.

This rearrangement joins TRBV20-1 to TRBJ2-3, with 7 bases that match TRBD2. The CDR3 length is 14 residues. The V gene's germline CDR1 is DFQATT and CDR2 SNEGSKA (reference sequence). The V segment lost 5 bases and the J segment 2 bases; nucleotides outside the gene matches: 7. Here the CDR3 reads CSAPLGRATDTQYF. As DNA, the CDR3 is TGCAGTGCTCCTCTAGGGAGGGCCACAGATACGCAGTATTTT.

The chain links TRBV20-1 to TRBJ1-1; 7 bases are a match to TRBD1. J was trimmed by 3 bases and V by 3 bases; bases with no gene match: 4. Germline V gives CDR1 DFQATT, CDR2 SNEGSKA (reference sequence). The CDR3 has 13 residues. This CDR3 reads CSASRDSYTEAFF. The CDR3 DNA sequence: TGCAGTGCTAGTCGGGACAGCTACACTGAAGCTTTCTTT.